Listed here is a single TCR beta chain. The data are from a study of blood T cell repertoires in COVID-19. Study-level background: The United States, Italy and Spain provided the acute and convalescent COVID-19 samples. The cDNA or gDNA used as material had been derived from T cells, B-cell-depleted T cells, or PBMCs.

Trimming shortened V by 6 bases and J by 6 bases, and 21 bases separated the two germline ends. The CDR3 is 16 residues long. Germline values: CDR1 LNHDA, CDR2 SQIVND (reference sequence). How the authors handled the data: From reference gene primer amplification, estimates of nucleated cell counts were derived. This table comes from immunoSEQ multiplex PCR, and its TCRdb copy is limited to in-frame clones, with some not included. D and trimming come from the DNA, and the V and J calls and clone size come from that table. The sample lists about 310,000 clones; around 90% were seen once. Sequencing used peripheral blood. The sequence derives from a middle-aged man with active or convalescent COVID-19. This chain joins TRBV19 and TRBJ1-5; perhaps TRBD1 as D (5 bases). The CDR3 is CASSPGRVGKGQPQHF. The CDR3 nucleotides are TGTGCCAGTAGCCCCGGCAGGGTGGGAAAAGGTCAGCCCCAGCATTTT. The full variable domain, rest sourced from reference TRBV19 and TRBJ1-5, is DGGITQSPKYLFRKEGQNVTLSCEQNLNHDAMYWYRQDPGQGLRLIYYSQIVNDFQKGDIAEGYSVSREKKESFPLTVTSAQKNPTAFYLCASSPGRVGKGQPQHFGDGTRLSIL.